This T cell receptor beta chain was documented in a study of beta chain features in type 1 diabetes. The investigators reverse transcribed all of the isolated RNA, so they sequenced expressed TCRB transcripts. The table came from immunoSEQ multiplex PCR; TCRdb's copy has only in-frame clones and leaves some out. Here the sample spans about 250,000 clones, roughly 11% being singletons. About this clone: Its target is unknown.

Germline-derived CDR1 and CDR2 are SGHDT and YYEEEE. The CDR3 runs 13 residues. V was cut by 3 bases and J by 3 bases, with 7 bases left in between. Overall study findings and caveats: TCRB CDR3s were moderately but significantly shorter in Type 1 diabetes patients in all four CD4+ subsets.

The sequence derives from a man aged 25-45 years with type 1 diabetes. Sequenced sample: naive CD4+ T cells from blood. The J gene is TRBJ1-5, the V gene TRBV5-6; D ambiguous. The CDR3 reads CASSSRLNQPQHF. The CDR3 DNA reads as TGTGCCAGCAGCTCTAGACTCAATCAGCCCCAGCATTTT. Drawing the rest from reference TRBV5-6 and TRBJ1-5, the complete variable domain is DAGVTQSPTHLIKTRGQQVTLRCSPKSGHDTVSWYQQALGQGPQFIFQYYEEEERQRGNFPDRFSGHQFPNYSSELNVNALLLGDSALYLCASSSRLNQPQHFGDGTRLSIL.